This TCR beta chain derives from a study of T cells in Graves' hyperthyroidism and ophthalmopathy (dated by TCRdb to the late 2010s). For the wider study: Peripheral blood was sampled at the time of initial diagnosis, prior to any treatment. To identify TCR V-J signatures that set the groups apart, the researchers used a discovery cohort of 100 patients, made up of 40 to 45 with Graves' ophthalmopathy and about 60 with stable Graves' hyperthyroidism. Prospective prediction of ophthalmopathy was tested in an independent validation cohort of 18 to 20 hyperthyroidism patients and 15 to 17 patients who later progressed to ophthalmopathy. The 90 to 100 discovery patients were randomly divided into training and test sets at a 7:3 ratio. Thyroid tissue and blood T-cell repertoires from about six Graves' hyperthyroidism patients were also compared in the study. After blood sampling, hyperthyroidism patients were treated with methimazole at a starting dose of 30 mg daily, and ophthalmopathy patients were treated with high-dose intravenous methylprednisolone. TCR Vbeta CDR3 sequencing of 135 peripheral blood samples (around 45 ophthalmopathy, 75 to 80 hyperthyroidism and some 17 progressor patients) is reported in the paper. Findings and caveats that apply to the study as a whole: Most expanded thyroid clonotypes (frequency above 0.001) were also found in blood, which suggests that blood repertoires may mirror thyroid immune responses. Sample size was not statistically predetermined, and blinding of investigators to group allocation was not performed. In validation, the model predicted progression to ophthalmopathy a median of roughly 6.2 months before onset, with roughly 70% sensitivity and nearly 75% specificity. Ophthalmopathy was separated from stable hyperthyroidism by a 13 V-J signature model, with around 90% sensitivity and just over 81% specificity obtained in cross-validation and 80%/75% obtained in testing.

This clonotype was detected ten times or more. What this receptor recognizes is not known. Base-call qualities are not available, and no considerably larger clone is one nucleotide away. The TCR beta CDR3 regions were amplified from the RNA transcripts. The first round of RT-PCR for the TCR CDR3 was performed with the HTBI primer set and the Qiagen OneStep RT-PCR kit. A second multiplex PCR round built the libraries, followed by size selection and purification. Sequencing of the libraries was done on an Illumina HiSeq2000 using paired-end 100 bp reads. On the authors' methods: Raw data were processed with SOAPnuke, discarding reads with adapters, uncalled bases, mean Phred below 15, or no exact constant-primer or identifier match. COPE v1.2.5 was used to merge high-quality paired reads, and clonotypes were defined as unique nucleotide sequences. Clonotypes were aligned to IMGT TRBV, TRBD and TRBJ reference segments using MiTCR v1.1. The analysis included only V-J combinations with a frequency above 0.0001, which together covered around 99% of the repertoires. The TCS score was defined as F50 (clonal expansion) divided by E x V (chaos), with BLOSUM62-based TCRdist calculated between CDR3 peptides within each V-J. Welch's t-statistics and random forest reduced some 510 V-J features to under 15, which were used in a naive Bayes classifier (R e1071). The raw public data were reprocessed by TCRdb itself: fastp quality trimming at Q25, MiXCR clonotype calling, in-frame beta chains only. Merged by CDR3 protein, the rows form single entries marked with the most common genes and DNA. Here the V and J calls rest on TCRdb's processing, not on the authors' analysis. The sample includes under 450,000 distinct CDR3 sequences, with roughly 14% observed a single time. In total, the top ten clones hold less than 25% of the sample.

Hyperthyroidism patients were newly diagnosed, with disease duration under 2 months, and aged 18 to 65 years. Any patient with an uncontrolled infection, another autoimmune disease, pregnancy or lactation was excluded. Clinical symptoms, serum thyroxine and TRAb, thyroid ultrasound, and orbital computed tomography formed the basis for the diagnoses. Blood from progressor patients was drawn when they were first diagnosed with hyperthyroidism, before any ophthalmopathy symptoms appeared. Ficoll-Paque density gradient centrifugation was used to isolate PBMCs from 10 ml of fresh peripheral blood. Patients classed as progressors first received a Graves' hyperthyroidism diagnosis and then went on to develop ophthalmopathy during follow-up. Trizol reagent was used to extract total RNA, and RNA quality was then checked on an Agilent 2100 Bioanalyzer. Unmatched junction bases come to 5, with V trimmed by 2 bases and J by 5 bases. From the cysteine through the phenylalanine, the CDR3 covers 14 amino acids. This entry keeps only the CDR3 DNA: 42 bases, framed from base 1. CDR1 and CDR2 are read off the germline V gene as MDHEN and SYDVKM.

Sequencing was done on a sample of blood. This clonotype originated in a man younger than 45 with Graves' hyperthyroidism that later progressed to Graves' ophthalmopathy. The chain is encoded by TRBV28 joined to TRBJ1-1, with 7 junctional bases fitting TRBD1. The CDR3 in this case is CASSLTGALTEAFF. The DNA sequence follows: TGTGCCAGCAGTTTAACAGGGGCCCTAACTGAAGCTTTCTTT.